This is a list of T cell receptor beta chains from one sample in a study of cytomegalovirus exposure and HLA in healthy donors. This table comes from immunoSEQ multiplex PCR, and its TCRdb copy is limited to in-frame clones, with some not included. The sample holds around 300,000 clones, approximately 70% seen once. The sequenced sample consisted of PBMCs. The receptor set was obtained from a female donor in good health and CMV-seronegative. The CDR3 runs from the conserved cysteine through the conserved F or W. The order of the fields is clone size, V gene, J gene, D gene, CDR3 protein, CDR3 DNA. D genes are given only for firm matches. A clone size is listed for some rows: how often the clone was seen (once, few, many), or a class if it is expanded.

clone_size: NA; v_call: TRBV15; j_call: TRBJ2-7; d_call: NA; cdr3_aa: CATSRGTHTYEQYF; cdr3_nt: TGTGCCACCAGCAGAGGGACTCATACCTACGAGCAGTACTTC
clone_size: NA; v_call: TRBV21-1; j_call: TRBJ2-7; d_call: NA; cdr3_aa: CASSKAGVREQYF; cdr3_nt: TGTGCCAGCAGCAAAGCGGGCGTCAGGGAGCAGTACTTC
clone_size: NA; v_call: TRBV2; j_call: TRBJ1-4; d_call: TRBD1; cdr3_aa: CASSETRDRENEKLFF; cdr3_nt: TGTGCCAGCAGTGAAACAAGGGACAGGGAAAATGAAAAACTGTTTTTT
clone_size: NA; v_call: TRBV7-6; j_call: TRBJ2-3; d_call: TRBD2; cdr3_aa: CASSLGLADDTDTQYF; cdr3_nt: TGTGCCAGCAGCTTAGGACTAGCGGATGACACAGATACGCAGTATTTT
clone_size: once; v_call: TRBV7-3; j_call: TRBJ2-3; d_call: TRBD2; cdr3_aa: CASSLPGSSGGTDTQYF; cdr3_nt: TGTGCCAGCAGCCTACCCGGGTCTAGCGGGGGAACAGATACGCAGTATTTT
clone_size: NA; v_call: TRBV28; j_call: TRBJ1-5; d_call: NA; cdr3_aa: CASARGHLNQPQHF; cdr3_nt: TGTGCCAGTGCCCGGGGACATCTCAATCAGCCCCAGCATTTT
clone_size: NA; v_call: TRBV6-6; j_call: TRBJ2-3; d_call: TRBD2; cdr3_aa: CASSYGREPQYF; cdr3_nt: TGTGCCAGCAGTTACGGGCGGGAGCCGCAGTATTTT
clone_size: once; v_call: TRBV5-8; j_call: TRBJ1-2; d_call: NA; cdr3_aa: CASSQESGSNYGYTF; cdr3_nt: TGTGCCAGCAGCCAAGAATCAGGGTCCAACTATGGCTACACCTTC
clone_size: NA; v_call: TRBV19; j_call: TRBJ2-6; d_call: NA; cdr3_aa: CASRILAGANVLTF; cdr3_nt: TGTGCCAGTAGGATCCTAGCTGGGGCCAACGTCCTGACTTTC
clone_size: NA; v_call: TRBV7-9; j_call: TRBJ1-4; d_call: TRBD1; cdr3_aa: CASSSGDRGPEKLFF; cdr3_nt: TGTGCCAGCAGCAGCGGGGACAGGGGCCCAGAAAAACTGTTTTTT
clone_size: NA; v_call: TRBV29-1; j_call: TRBJ2-7; d_call: NA; cdr3_aa: CSAEASSYEQYF; cdr3_nt: TGCAGCGCTGAGGCAAGCTCCTACGAGCAGTACTTC
clone_size: NA; v_call: TRBV7-9; j_call: TRBJ1-1; d_call: NA; cdr3_aa: CASKGQITTEAFF; cdr3_nt: TGTGCCAGCAAAGGACAGATCACCACTGAAGCTTTCTTT
clone_size: once; v_call: TRBV6-5; j_call: TRBJ1-1; d_call: NA; cdr3_aa: CASSHSGNSNTEAFF; cdr3_nt: TGTGCCAGCAGTCACTCCGGGAACTCGAACACTGAAGCTTTCTTT
clone_size: NA; v_call: TRBV6-5; j_call: TRBJ2-2; d_call: TRBD1; cdr3_aa: CASGRQGEKGELFF; cdr3_nt: TGTGCCAGCGGTCGACAGGGCGAGAAGGGGGAGCTGTTTTTT
clone_size: few; v_call: TRBV30; j_call: TRBJ1-5; d_call: NA; cdr3_aa: CAWSSPSNQPQHF; cdr3_nt: TGTGCCTGGAGTAGCCCCAGCAATCAGCCCCAGCATTTT
clone_size: NA; v_call: TRBV2; j_call: TRBJ2-7; d_call: NA; cdr3_aa: CASSEPIQGTVTYEQYF; cdr3_nt: TGTGCCAGCAGTGAGCCCATACAGGGTACAGTGACCTACGAGCAGTACTTC
clone_size: NA; v_call: TRBV5-5; j_call: TRBJ2-2; d_call: NA; cdr3_aa: CASSNQAGAGELFF; cdr3_nt: TGTGCCAGCAGCAACCAGGCAGGGGCCGGGGAGCTGTTTTTT
clone_size: NA; v_call: TRBV7-9; j_call: TRBJ1-2; d_call: NA; cdr3_aa: CASSPRREQLIGYGYTF; cdr3_nt: TGTGCCAGCAGCCCCCGGCGGGAGCAGTTGATCGGCTATGGCTACACCTTC
clone_size: NA; v_call: TRBV7-9; j_call: TRBJ2-7; d_call: NA; cdr3_aa: CASSLAGNPYEQYF; cdr3_nt: TGTGCCAGCAGCCTTGCGGGGAATCCCTACGAGCAGTACTTC
clone_size: NA; v_call: TRBV6-1; j_call: TRBJ1-1; d_call: NA; cdr3_aa: CASSDGSGRLTEAFF; cdr3_nt: TGTGCCAGCAGTGATGGGTCAGGGAGGTTGACTGAAGCTTTCTTT
clone_size: NA; v_call: TRBV6-4; j_call: TRBJ2-3; d_call: NA; cdr3_aa: CASSQSGSTDTQYF; cdr3_nt: TGTGCCAGCAGTCAAAGCGGGAGCACAGATACGCAGTATTTT
clone_size: NA; v_call: TRBV19; j_call: TRBJ2-1; d_call: NA; cdr3_aa: CAIDRGNSGGYNEQFF; cdr3_nt: TGTGCCATTGACAGGGGGAATAGCGGGGGATACAATGAGCAGTTCTTC
clone_size: NA; v_call: TRBV9; j_call: TRBJ1-4; d_call: NA; cdr3_aa: CASSANRFPNEKLFF; cdr3_nt: TGTGCCAGCAGCGCCAACAGATTTCCTAATGAAAAACTGTTTTTT
clone_size: NA; v_call: TRBV25-1; j_call: TRBJ1-2; d_call: TRBD1; cdr3_aa: CASSDVRGHDYGYTF; cdr3_nt: TGTGCCAGCAGTGACGTGAGGGGGCATGACTATGGCTACACCTTC
clone_size: NA; v_call: TRBV27; j_call: TRBJ2-1; d_call: NA; cdr3_aa: CASSSGSYNEQFF; cdr3_nt: TGTGCCAGCAGTTCGGGCTCCTACAATGAGCAGTTCTTC
clone_size: few; v_call: TRBV6-4; j_call: TRBJ1-2; d_call: NA; cdr3_aa: CASSPASGVRADRFYGYTF; cdr3_nt: TGTGCCAGCAGCCCAGCCAGCGGGGTTAGGGCGGACAGATTCTATGGCTACACCTTC
clone_size: once; v_call: TRBV7-3; j_call: TRBJ2-3; d_call: NA; cdr3_aa: CASSLRAASPRGASTDTQYF; cdr3_nt: TGTGCCAGCAGCTTACGGGCCGCGTCACCACGGGGGGCTAGCACAGATACGCAGTATTTT
clone_size: once; v_call: TRBV19; j_call: TRBJ2-7; d_call: TRBD1; cdr3_aa: CASSPRDRGIYEQYF; cdr3_nt: TGTGCCAGTAGCCCTCGAGACAGGGGAATTTACGAGCAGTACTTC
clone_size: NA; v_call: TRBV7-9; j_call: TRBJ2-1; d_call: NA; cdr3_aa: CASSGDSRNEQFF; cdr3_nt: TGTGCCAGCAGCGGCGACTCCCGCAATGAGCAGTTCTTC
clone_size: NA; v_call: TRBV10-3; j_call: TRBJ2-1; d_call: TRBD1; cdr3_aa: CAISPGQGARNEQFF; cdr3_nt: TGTGCCATCAGCCCGGGACAGGGGGCGCGGAATGAGCAGTTCTTC
clone_size: NA; v_call: TRBV7-9; j_call: TRBJ1-3; d_call: TRBD1; cdr3_aa: CSSSRRGQGEHTIYF; cdr3_nt: TGTTCCAGCAGCCGAAGGGGACAGGGGGAACACACCATATATTTT
clone_size: NA; v_call: TRBV7-9; j_call: TRBJ2-3; d_call: NA; cdr3_aa: CASSLSTGLSTDTQYF; cdr3_nt: TGTGCCAGCAGCTTATCTACAGGGCTTAGCACAGATACGCAGTATTTT
clone_size: NA; v_call: TRBV6-4; j_call: TRBJ2-1; d_call: NA; cdr3_aa: CASSAGLQPYNEQFF; cdr3_nt: TGTGCCAGCAGTGCTGGACTGCAACCCTACAATGAGCAGTTCTTC
clone_size: NA; v_call: TRBV2; j_call: TRBJ2-1; d_call: TRBD2; cdr3_aa: CASRASGSQEQFF; cdr3_nt: TGTGCCAGCAGGGCTAGCGGGAGTCAGGAGCAGTTCTTC
clone_size: NA; v_call: TRBV25-1; j_call: TRBJ2-1; d_call: TRBD2; cdr3_aa: CASSDPSSGIYNEQFF; cdr3_nt: TGTGCCAGCAGTGATCCTTCTAGCGGAATCTACAATGAGCAGTTCTTC
clone_size: NA; v_call: TRBV5-4; j_call: TRBJ2-1; d_call: NA; cdr3_aa: CASSSLAPSEQFF; cdr3_nt: TGTGCCAGCAGCTCCTTAGCTCCCAGTGAGCAGTTCTTC
clone_size: once; v_call: TRBV27; j_call: TRBJ1-1; d_call: TRBD1; cdr3_aa: CASRQGAFRNTEAFF; cdr3_nt: TGTGCCAGCAGACAGGGGGCATTTCGGAACACTGAAGCTTTCTTT
clone_size: NA; v_call: TRBV5-1; j_call: TRBJ2-1; d_call: NA; cdr3_aa: CASSLRGSSYNEQFF; cdr3_nt: TGCGCCAGCAGCTTGAGGGGGAGCTCCTACAATGAGCAGTTCTTC
clone_size: NA; v_call: TRBV28; j_call: TRBJ2-5; d_call: TRBD2; cdr3_aa: CASRRRLAGEGETQYF; cdr3_nt: TGTGCCAGCAGGCGAAGACTAGCGGGAGAGGGAGAGACCCAGTACTTC
clone_size: NA; v_call: TRBV10-3; j_call: TRBJ1-3; d_call: TRBD1; cdr3_aa: CAISGSGGLVASGNTIYF; cdr3_nt: TGTGCCATCAGTGGCTCAGGGGGTCTTGTAGCTTCTGGAAACACCATATATTTT
clone_size: NA; v_call: TRBV27; j_call: TRBJ2-5; d_call: NA; cdr3_aa: CASSYNQQETQYF; cdr3_nt: TGTGCCAGCAGTTACAACCAACAAGAGACCCAGTACTTC
clone_size: NA; v_call: TRBV7-3; j_call: TRBJ2-3; d_call: TRBD2; cdr3_aa: CASSTRAGEVPGTDTQYF; cdr3_nt: TGTGCCAGCAGCACCAGAGCGGGAGAGGTTCCGGGCACAGATACGCAGTATTTT
clone_size: NA; v_call: TRBV6-1; j_call: TRBJ2-7; d_call: NA; cdr3_aa: CASSEALAGSKYEQYF; cdr3_nt: TGTGCCAGCAGTGAAGCGTTGGCGGGTTCTAAATACGAGCAGTACTTC
clone_size: NA; v_call: TRBV27; j_call: TRBJ2-7; d_call: NA; cdr3_aa: CASSLEAGSYEQYF; cdr3_nt: TGTGCCAGCAGTTTAGAGGCCGGTTCCTACGAGCAGTACTTC
clone_size: NA; v_call: TRBV10-1; j_call: TRBJ2-3; d_call: NA; cdr3_aa: CASSESQTDTQYF; cdr3_nt: TGCGCCAGCAGTGAGTCGCAGACAGATACGCAGTATTTT
clone_size: NA; v_call: TRBV10-2; j_call: TRBJ2-7; d_call: NA; cdr3_aa: CASTDPRRSSYEQYF; cdr3_nt: TGCGCCAGCACCGACCCGAGGAGGAGCTCCTACGAGCAGTACTTC
clone_size: once; v_call: TRBV7-2; j_call: TRBJ2-7; d_call: NA; cdr3_aa: CASSELAVNSYEQYF; cdr3_nt: TGTGCCAGCAGCGAACTAGCTGTCAATAGCTACGAGCAGTACTTC
clone_size: NA; v_call: TRBV2; j_call: TRBJ2-2; d_call: NA; cdr3_aa: CASSGKGRSNLNTGELFF; cdr3_nt: TGTGCCAGCAGTGGTAAAGGGAGGTCGAATTTGAACACCGGGGAGCTGTTTTTT